This T cell receptor beta chain was sequenced during a study of blood T cells in healthy people across ages (dated by TCRdb to between 2015 and 2017). Broadly, across the study: In model experiments, template switching captured about one uniquely barcoded TCR beta cDNA molecule for every two T cells. Using deep sequencing normalized with unique cDNA molecular identifiers, the study measured how TCR beta repertoire diversity changes with age. To avoid experimental bias, donors of different ages were distributed randomly across sequencing lanes. Four age groups were formed from the donors: young (average roughly 15 years), middle-aged (approximately 40), aged (roughly 56) and long-lived (82). The study analyzed two additional independent replicas of 1 million unique cDNA reads from the same blood draw for two donors, one aged 18 to 30 and one aged 80 or older. Overall study outcomes, separate from this receptor: Estimates of total diversity based on one million sequenced T cells were regarded as lower bounds and as underestimates. As age increased, observed TCR beta diversity per million T cells dropped in a roughly linear way, and a significant reduction was already evident by age 40. The CMV infection status of donors was not known, potentially confounding age-related changes in expanded clonotypes. The long-lived group showed more naive CD4+ T cells, fewer expanded clones and increased TCR diversity than the aged group, suggesting age selection. The percentage of naive T cells measured by flow cytometry correlated strongly with observed TCR beta diversity. Since profiling was done on bulk unsorted PBMCs, naive and antigen-experienced compartments could not be conclusively compared.

Library preparation employed 5' RACE. TCRdb lists the instrument as Illumina HiSeq 2500. A second PCR of 7 to 11 cycles was performed with a sample-barcoded 5' primer and a J-beta primer mix. Each TCR beta cDNA molecule received a unique molecular identifier from a template-switch 5' adaptor carrying 12 random nucleotides. Each sample yielded at least 2.5 million CDR3-containing paired-end reads. First-strand cDNA was synthesized from all RNA with the Mint cDNA synthesis kit, primed by a TRBC-specific oligonucleotide. After uracil-DNA glycosylase treatment, a first 18-cycle PCR used universal primers M1SS and BC2_uni_R on all cDNA. The authors processed their data as follows. For normalization, 1 million high-quality reads, each with a distinct molecular identifier, were randomly selected from each sample. Instead of being binned into consensus sequences, reads with shared molecular identifiers were discarded. MiTCR, set to a Q25 quality threshold and the strictest error-elimination algorithm, was used for CDR3 identification, clonotype clustering and error correction. Lower-bound total TCR beta diversity was estimated with a nonparametric unseen species model using Euler transformation. Using fastp at Q25 and MiXCR, TCRdb reprocessed the public reads and kept productive beta chains. When rows share a CDR3 protein, they turn into one entry using the most common DNA and genes. In this record, the V and J calls reflect TCRdb's handling and not the investigators' own analysis. The sample table contains around 600,000 distinct CDR3 sequences; only one count was recorded for around half of them. The top ten clonotypes cover just under 25% of the sample.

This clonotype was found a few times. The specificity of this receptor is unknown. No much larger clonotype is one base removed from it; base qualities were not supplied. The 39 donors, aged about 6 to 95 years, were systemically healthy Caucasian individuals from Russia. Roughly 9.5 milliliters of peripheral blood were drawn from each donor into EDTA-treated Vacutainer tubes. Ficoll-Paque density-gradient centrifugation was used to isolate PBMCs, with at least 7 million obtained per sample. Trizol reagent was used to extract total RNA from PBMCs, with at least 6 micrograms per sample. For every donor, an aliquot of PBMCs went through flow cytometry to measure the percentages of naive CD45RAhigh/CD27high T cells. Via the germline V gene (reference sequence), CDR1 is LNHNV and CDR2 YYDKDF. From its cysteine to its phenylalanine, the CDR3 spans 16 amino acids. Only CDR3 DNA remains: 48 bases, in frame from the first base. Compared with germline, V lacks 0 bases and J lacks 4 bases; bases without a gene match: 5.

The clonotype was recovered from an elderly man in good health. The receptor chain draws on TRBV15 and TRBJ2-1; 8 bases in the middle match TRBD2. The sequencing input was blood. The encoded CDR3 is CATSRERGASYNEQFF. The nucleotides are TGTGCCACCAGCAGAGAGCGGGGGGCATCGTACAATGAGCAGTTCTTC.